This T cell receptor beta chain was observed in a study of cytomegalovirus exposure and HLA in healthy donors. The length of the CDR3 is 14 residues. Germline lookup yields CDR1 GTSNPN and CDR2 SVGIG (reference sequence). PCR primers comprised 60 Vbeta and 13 Jbeta primers. Libraries were prepared by immunoSEQ multiplex PCR; TCRdb keeps only in-frame clonotypes and omits some of them. The repertoire consists of approximately 88,000 clones, with over 60% occurring once and the leading ten covering 5% to 5.5%. This cohort consisted of healthy bone marrow donors. The chain couples TRBV30 to TRBJ2-5, with 9 bases lining up with TRBD1. The end of the DNA aligns better with TRBJ2-7, so the J call may be wrong. The sample consisted of PBMCs. The sequence derives from a man aged 25-45 years in good health and CMV-seropositive. CDR3 residues: CAWSWDRVSYEQYF. CDR3 nucleotides: TGTGCCTGGAGCTGGGACAGGGTTTCCTACGAGCAGTACTTC.